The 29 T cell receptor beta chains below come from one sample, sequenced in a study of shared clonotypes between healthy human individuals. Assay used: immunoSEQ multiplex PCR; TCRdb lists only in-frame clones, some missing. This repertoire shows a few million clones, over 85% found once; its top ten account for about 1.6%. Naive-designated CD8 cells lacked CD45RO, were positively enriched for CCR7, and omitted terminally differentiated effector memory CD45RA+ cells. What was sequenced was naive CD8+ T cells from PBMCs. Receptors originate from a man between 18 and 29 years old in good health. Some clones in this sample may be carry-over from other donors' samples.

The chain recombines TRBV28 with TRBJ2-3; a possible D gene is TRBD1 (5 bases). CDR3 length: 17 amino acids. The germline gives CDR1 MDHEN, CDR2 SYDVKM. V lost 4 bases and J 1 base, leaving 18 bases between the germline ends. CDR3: CASSSVGLYRGTDTQYF. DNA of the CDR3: TGTGCCAGCAGTTCAGTGGGGCTTTATCGGGGCACAGATACGCAGTATTTT.

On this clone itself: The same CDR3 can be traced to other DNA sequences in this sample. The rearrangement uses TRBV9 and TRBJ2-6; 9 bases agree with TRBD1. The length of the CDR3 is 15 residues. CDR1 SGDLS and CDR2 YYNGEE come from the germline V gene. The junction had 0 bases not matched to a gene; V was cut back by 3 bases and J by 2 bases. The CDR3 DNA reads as TGTGCCAGCAGCGGGACAGGGGCTGGGGCCAACGTCCTGACTTTC. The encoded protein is CASSGTGAGANVLTF.

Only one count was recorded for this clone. This CDR3 reads CAISEEPGGNEQFF. The CDR3 nucleotides read TGTGCCATCAGTGAGGAACCAGGGGGAAATGAGCAGTTCTTC. This rearrangement joins TRBV10-3 to TRBJ2-1; 7 nucleotides agree with TRBD1. The germline CDR1 and CDR2 sequences are ENHRY and SYGVKD. After removal of 2 bases from V and 7 bases from J, the junction contained 5 bases not matched to a gene. This CDR3 comprises 14 residues.

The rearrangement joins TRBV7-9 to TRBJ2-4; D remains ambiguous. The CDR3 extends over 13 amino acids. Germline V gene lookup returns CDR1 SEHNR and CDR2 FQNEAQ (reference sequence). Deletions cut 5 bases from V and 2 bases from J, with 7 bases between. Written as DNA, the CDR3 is TGTGCCAGCAGCCACTCGCCCAAAAACATTCAGTACTTC. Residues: CASSHSPKNIQYF.

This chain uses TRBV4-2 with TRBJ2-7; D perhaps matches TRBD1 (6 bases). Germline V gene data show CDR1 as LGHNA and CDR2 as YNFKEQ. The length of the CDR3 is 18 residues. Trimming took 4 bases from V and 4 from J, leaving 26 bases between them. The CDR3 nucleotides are TGTGCCAGCAGCCCTTTTGGGTCTGCTTCAGGACAGTTATACGAGCAGTACTTC. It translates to CASSPFGSASGQLYEQYF.

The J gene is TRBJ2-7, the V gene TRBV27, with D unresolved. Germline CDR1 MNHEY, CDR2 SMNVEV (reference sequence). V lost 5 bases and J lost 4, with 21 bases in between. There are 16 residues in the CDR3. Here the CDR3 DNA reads TGTGCCAGCAGTGCATACCCCCTTAAGGGTAGGTACGAGCAGTACTTC. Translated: CASSAYPLKGRYEQYF.

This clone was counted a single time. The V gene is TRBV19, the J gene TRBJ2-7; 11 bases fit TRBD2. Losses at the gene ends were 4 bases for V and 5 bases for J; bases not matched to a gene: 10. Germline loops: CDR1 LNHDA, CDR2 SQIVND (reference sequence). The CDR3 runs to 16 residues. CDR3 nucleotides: TGTGCCAGTAGTAACTTAGCGGGAGGGCCGATCCACGAGCAGTACTTC. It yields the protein CASSNLAGGPIHEQYF.

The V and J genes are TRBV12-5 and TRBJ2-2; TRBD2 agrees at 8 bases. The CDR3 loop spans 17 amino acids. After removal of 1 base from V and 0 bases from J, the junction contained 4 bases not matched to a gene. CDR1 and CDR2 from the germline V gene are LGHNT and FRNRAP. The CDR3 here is CASGLDAGGANTGELFF. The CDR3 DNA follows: TGTGCTAGTGGTTTGGATGCGGGAGGCGCGAACACCGGGGAGCTGTTTTTT.

The CDR3 is CASSTPLGEQFF. As DNA, the CDR3 is TGTGCCAGCAGTACCCCTCTTGGTGAGCAGTTCTTC. The V call is TRBV28, the J call TRBJ2-1; D uncertain. V dropped 5 bases and J dropped 9 bases, with 11 bases sitting between them. The CDR3 is 12 amino acids. The germline V gene has CDR1 MDHEN and CDR2 SYDVKM.

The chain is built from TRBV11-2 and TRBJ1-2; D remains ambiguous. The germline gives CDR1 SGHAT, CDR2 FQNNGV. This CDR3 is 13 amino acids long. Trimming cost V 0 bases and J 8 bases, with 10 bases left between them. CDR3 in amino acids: CASSLDRSDGYTF. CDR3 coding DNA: TGTGCCAGCAGCTTAGATCGGTCAGACGGCTACACCTTC.

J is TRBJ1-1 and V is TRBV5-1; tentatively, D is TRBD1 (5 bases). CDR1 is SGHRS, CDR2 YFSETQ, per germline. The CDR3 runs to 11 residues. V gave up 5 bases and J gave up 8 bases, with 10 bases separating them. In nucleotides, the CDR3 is TGCGCCAGCAGTGGGGGGATGGAAGCTTTCTTT. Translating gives CASSGGMEAFF.

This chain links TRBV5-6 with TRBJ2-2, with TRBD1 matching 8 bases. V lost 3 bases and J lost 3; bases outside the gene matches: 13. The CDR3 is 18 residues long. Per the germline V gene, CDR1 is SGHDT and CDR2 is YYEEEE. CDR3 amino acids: CASSSRLWTGLYTGELFF. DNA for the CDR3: TGTGCCAGCAGCTCTAGACTCTGGACAGGGTTGTACACCGGGGAGCTGTTTTTT.

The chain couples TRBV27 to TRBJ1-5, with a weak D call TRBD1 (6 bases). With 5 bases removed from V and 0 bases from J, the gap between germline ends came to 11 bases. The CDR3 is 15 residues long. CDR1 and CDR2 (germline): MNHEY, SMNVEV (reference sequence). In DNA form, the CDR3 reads TGTGCCAGCAGTGCCGGGACAATTAGCAATCAGCCCCAGCATTTT. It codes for CASSAGTISNQPQHF.

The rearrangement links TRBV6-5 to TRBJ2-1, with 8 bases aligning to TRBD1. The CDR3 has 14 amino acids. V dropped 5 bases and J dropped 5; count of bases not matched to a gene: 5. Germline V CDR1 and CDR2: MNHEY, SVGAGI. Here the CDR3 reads CASSHRGDHNEQFF. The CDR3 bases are TGTGCCAGCAGTCACAGGGGGGACCACAATGAGCAGTTCTTC.

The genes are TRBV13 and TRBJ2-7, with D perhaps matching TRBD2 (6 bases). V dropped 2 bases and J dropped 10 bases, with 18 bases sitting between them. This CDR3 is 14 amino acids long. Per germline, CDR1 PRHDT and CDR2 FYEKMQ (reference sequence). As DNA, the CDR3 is TGTGCCAGCAGCTTAACCGGGGACGGGGGAGGACAGTACTTC. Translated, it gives CASSLTGDGGGQYF.

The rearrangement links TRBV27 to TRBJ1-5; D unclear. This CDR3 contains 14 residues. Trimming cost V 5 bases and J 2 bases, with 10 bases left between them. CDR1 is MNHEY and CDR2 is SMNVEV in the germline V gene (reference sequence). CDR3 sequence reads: CASSVAGGNQPQHF. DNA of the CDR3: TGTGCCAGCAGTGTGGCGGGAGGCAATCAGCCCCAGCATTTT.

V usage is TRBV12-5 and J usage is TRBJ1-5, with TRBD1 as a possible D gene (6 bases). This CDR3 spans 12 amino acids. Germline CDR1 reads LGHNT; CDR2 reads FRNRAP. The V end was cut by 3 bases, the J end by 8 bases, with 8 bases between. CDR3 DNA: TGTGCTAGTGGTTTAGCAGGGGAGCCCCAGCATTTT. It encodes CASGLAGEPQHF. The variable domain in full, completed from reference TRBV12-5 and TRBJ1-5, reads DARVTQTPRHKVTEMGQEVTMRCQPILGHNTVFWYRQTMMQGLELLAYFRNRAPLDDSGMPKDRFSAEMPDATLATLKIQPSEPRDSAVYFCASGLAGEPQHFGDGTRLSIL.

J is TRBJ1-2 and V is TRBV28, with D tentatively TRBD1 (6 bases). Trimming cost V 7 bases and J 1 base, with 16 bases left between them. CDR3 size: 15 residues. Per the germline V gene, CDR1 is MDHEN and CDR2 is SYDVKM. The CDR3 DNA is TGTGCCAGCATTCTACAGGGAGTCGGTAACTATGGCTACACCTTC. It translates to CASILQGVGNYGYTF.

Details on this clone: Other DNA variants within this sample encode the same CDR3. In DNA form, the CDR3 reads TGTGCCAGCAGCTCCGGGCCTTCCTACGAGCAGTACTTC. Translation: CASSSGPSYEQYF. The rearrangement uses TRBV7-9 and TRBJ2-7; D is uncertain. The V gene's germline CDR1 is SEHNR and CDR2 FQNEAQ (reference sequence). The CDR3 is 13 residues long. The ends were cut back, 4 bases at V and 1 base at J, with 8 bases in the middle.

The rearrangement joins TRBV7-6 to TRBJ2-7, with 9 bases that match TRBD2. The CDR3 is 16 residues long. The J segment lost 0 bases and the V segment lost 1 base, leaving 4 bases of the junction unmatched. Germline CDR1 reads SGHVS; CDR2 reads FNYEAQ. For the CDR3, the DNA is TGTGCCAGCAGCTTAGGGGCGGGAGGGACCTCCTACGAGCAGTACTTC. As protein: CASSLGAGGTSYEQYF.

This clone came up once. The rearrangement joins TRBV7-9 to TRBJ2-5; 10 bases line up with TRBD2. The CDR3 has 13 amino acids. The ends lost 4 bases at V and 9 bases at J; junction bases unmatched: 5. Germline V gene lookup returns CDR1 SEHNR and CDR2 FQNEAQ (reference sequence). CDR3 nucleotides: TGTGCCAGCAGCTCGGGGACTAGCGCTCCCCAGTACTTC. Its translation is CASSSGTSAPQYF.

The CDR3 DNA is TGTGCCAGCAGCCTCAACCATAACGTCATTCAGTACTTC. Translation: CASSLNHNVIQYF. V is TRBV11-2 and J is TRBJ2-4; D remains ambiguous. The CDR3 sequence is 13 residues long. Germline V gene sequence: CDR1 SGHAT, CDR2 FQNNGV. V shed 5 bases and J shed 9 bases, with 14 bases lying between them. Full variable domain (remainder filled in from reference TRBV11-2 and TRBJ2-4): EAGVAQSPRYKIIEKRQSVAFWCNPISGHATLYWYQQILGQGPKLLIQFQNNGVVDDSQLPKDRFSAERLKGVDSTLKIQPAKLEDSAVYLCASSLNHNVIQYFGAGTRLSVL.

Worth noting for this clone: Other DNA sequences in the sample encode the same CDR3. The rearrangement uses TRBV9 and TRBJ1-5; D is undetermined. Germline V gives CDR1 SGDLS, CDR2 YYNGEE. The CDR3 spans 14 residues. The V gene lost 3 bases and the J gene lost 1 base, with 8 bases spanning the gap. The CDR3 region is CASSGGGSNQPQHF. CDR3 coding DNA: TGTGCCAGCAGCGGCGGAGGAAGCAATCAGCCCCAGCATTTT. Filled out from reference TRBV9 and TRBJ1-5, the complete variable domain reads DSGVTQTPKHLITATGQRVTLRCSPRSGDLSVYWYQQSLDQGLQFLIQYYNGEERAKGNILERFSAQQFPDLHSELNLSSLELGDSALYFCASSGGGSNQPQHFGDGTRLSIL.

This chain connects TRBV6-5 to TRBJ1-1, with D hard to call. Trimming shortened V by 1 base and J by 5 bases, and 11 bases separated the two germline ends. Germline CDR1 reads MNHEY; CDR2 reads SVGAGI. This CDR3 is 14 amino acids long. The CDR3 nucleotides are TGTGCCAGCAGTTACTTGAAAGCCCGTACTGAAGCTTTCTTT. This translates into CASSYLKARTEAFF.

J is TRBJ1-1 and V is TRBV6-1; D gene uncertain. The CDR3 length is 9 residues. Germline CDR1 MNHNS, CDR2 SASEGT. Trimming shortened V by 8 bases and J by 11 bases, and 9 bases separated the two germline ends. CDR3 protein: CASGPLAFF. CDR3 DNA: TGTGCCAGCGGCCCCCTGGCTTTCTTT.

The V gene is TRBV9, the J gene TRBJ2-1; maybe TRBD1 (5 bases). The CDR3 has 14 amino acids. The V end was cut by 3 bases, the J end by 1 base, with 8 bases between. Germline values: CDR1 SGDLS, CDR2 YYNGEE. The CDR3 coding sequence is TGTGCCAGCAGCGCTACAGGATCCTACAATGAGCAGTTCTTC. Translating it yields CASSATGSYNEQFF.

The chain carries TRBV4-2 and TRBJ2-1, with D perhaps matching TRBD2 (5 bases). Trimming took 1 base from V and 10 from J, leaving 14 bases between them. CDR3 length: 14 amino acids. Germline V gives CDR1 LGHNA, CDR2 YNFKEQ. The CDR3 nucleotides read TGTGCCAGCAGCCAAGTTGGACTTGCGAGCGAGCAGTTCTTC. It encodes CASSQVGLASEQFF.

CDR3 DNA: TGTGCCATCAGCCCAGGGGGCGCCTTGGGCTACACCTTC. This gives the protein CAISPGGALGYTF. J is TRBJ1-2 and V is TRBV10-3, with TRBD1 matching 8 bases. The junction had 8 bases not matched to a gene; V was cut back by 6 bases and J by 8 bases. Germline V lookup: CDR1 ENHRY, CDR2 SYGVKD. The CDR3 is made up of 13 amino acids.

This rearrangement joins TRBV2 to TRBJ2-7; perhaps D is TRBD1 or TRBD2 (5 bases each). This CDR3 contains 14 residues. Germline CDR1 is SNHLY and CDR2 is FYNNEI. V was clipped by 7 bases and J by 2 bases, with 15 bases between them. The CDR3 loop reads CASKLRDGPYEQYF. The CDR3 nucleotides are TGTGCCAGCAAGCTCCGGGACGGTCCCTACGAGCAGTACTTC.